Listed here are 7 T cell receptor beta chains from one sample, sequenced in a study of shared clonotypes between healthy human individuals. Some clones are missing from TCRdb's copy, which holds only in-frame ones; the method was immunoSEQ multiplex PCR. The sample yields under 1,100,000 clones, roughly 74% seen once. Material for sequencing was memory CD4+ T cells from PBMCs. Noted subset: CD45RA-negative fraction. The receptors here all came from a young man in good health. Some clones in this sample may be carry-over from other donors' samples.

The rearrangement joins TRBV7-3 to TRBJ2-2; 10 bases agree with TRBD1. CDR3 length: 16 residues. CDR1 and CDR2 (germline): SGHTA, FQGTGA. V lost 6 bases and J lost 7; bases outside the gene matches: 11. The CDR3 region has the DNA TGTGCCAGCAGATTAGGGGGACAGGGGTCTCACGGGGAGCTGTTTTTT. As protein: CASRLGGQGSHGELFF.

This clone was seen only once. The chain couples TRBV2 to TRBJ2-7; 7 positions agree with TRBD2. CDR3 length equals 14 residues. Germline CDR1 and CDR2: SNHLY and FYNNEI. V shed 3 bases and J 2 bases; nucleotides not matched to a gene: 4. The CDR3 coding sequence is TGTGCCAGCAGTGACCCCGGGGGGACCTACGAGCAGTACTTC. Its translation is CASSDPGGTYEQYF.

Of note for this clone: A much more abundant neighbour one base away suggests this may be a read error. The chain combines TRBV29-1 with TRBJ2-3; D possibly corresponds to TRBD1 (5 bases). Germline V lookup: CDR1 SQVTM, CDR2 ANQGSEA. The CDR3 is made up of 13 amino acids. In nucleotides, the CDR3 is TGCGGCTCCAGGGTAGACATCACAGATACGCAGTATTTT. It translates to CGSRVDITDTQYF.

This clone has only one observation. V is TRBV27 and J is TRBJ1-4, with a weak D call TRBD1 (6 bases). From germline, CDR1 is MNHEY and CDR2 SMNVEV (reference sequence). The V gene lost 7 bases and the J gene lost 6 bases, with 21 bases spanning the gap. CDR3 length: 16 amino acids. DNA for the CDR3: TGTGCCAGCACTCTTTGGACAGCGGGAATAGATGAAAAACTGTTTTTT. Its protein product is CASTLWTAGIDEKLFF.

CDR3 sequence (DNA): TGTGCCAGCCTAGCGGGCGGGAGGGCCACAGATACGCAGTATTTT. Its protein is CASLAGGRATDTQYF. The chain combines TRBV28 with TRBJ2-3, with TRBD2 identical over 9 bases. The CDR3 extends over 15 amino acids. The germline CDR1 and CDR2 sequences are MDHEN and SYDVKM. Trimming took 8 bases from V and 2 from J; bases not matched to a gene: 8.

The chain is built from TRBV16 and TRBJ2-7; no definite D call. The CDR3 consists of 15 residues. Germline V gene lookup returns CDR1 KGHSY and CDR2 FQNENV. Trimming removed 4 bases at V and 0 bases at J, with 13 bases between. Here the CDR3 reads CASSLLSSNSYEQYF. CDR3 DNA: TGTGCCAGCAGCCTGCTTTCGAGCAACTCCTACGAGCAGTACTTC.

This clone was detected ten times or more. The same CDR3 also results from other DNA sequences found in this sample. This rearrangement joins TRBV11-2 to TRBJ1-2; 9 bases align to TRBD1. The germline V gene encodes CDR1 SGHAT and CDR2 FQNNGV. Trimming at V came to 3 bases and at J to 5 bases, leaving 7 bases not matched to a gene. This CDR3 spans 15 amino acids. The CDR3 nucleotides read TGTGCCAGCAGCTTCCCCCGGACAGGGGATTATGGCTACACCTTC. It is translated as CASSFPRTGDYGYTF.